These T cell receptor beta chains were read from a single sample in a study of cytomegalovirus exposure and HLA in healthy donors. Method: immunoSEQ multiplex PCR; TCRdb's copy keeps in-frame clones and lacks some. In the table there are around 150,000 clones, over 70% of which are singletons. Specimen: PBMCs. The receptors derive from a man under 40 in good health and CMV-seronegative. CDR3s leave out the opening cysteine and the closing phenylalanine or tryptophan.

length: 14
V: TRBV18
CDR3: ASSPRARQVSQPQH

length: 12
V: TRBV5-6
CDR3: ASSLTGRGTEAF

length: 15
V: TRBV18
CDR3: ASLSPLGDSGANVLT

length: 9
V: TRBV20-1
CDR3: SARVGQGLY

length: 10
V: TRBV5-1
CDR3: ASSVETGELF

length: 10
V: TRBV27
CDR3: ATNDRGQTQY

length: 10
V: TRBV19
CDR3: ASSISYQPQH

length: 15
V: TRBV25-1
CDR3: ASSPPGTGGANYGYT

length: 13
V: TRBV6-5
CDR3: ASSSYRGSYNEQF

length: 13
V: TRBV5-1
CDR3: ASSLGDRVVPEAF